The clone carrying this T cell receptor beta chain was picked up a small number of times. This sample was included in a study of T cells in Graves' hyperthyroidism and ophthalmopathy. It was RNA transcripts that yielded the amplified TCR beta CDR3 regions. In the first-round RT-PCR of the TCR CDR3, the HTBI primer set was used. TCRdb fed the multiplex PCR reads into MiXCR, producing one record per CDR3 protein. The data show about 590,000 distinct CDR3 sequences, about a sixth seen once. Trimming cost V 7 bases and J 3 bases; bases outside gene matches: 3. Germline CDR1 and CDR2: LNHDA and SQIVND (reference sequence). CDR3 length equals 15 residues.

The clonotype originates from a woman younger than 45 with Graves' hyperthyroidism. Sequencing was done on a sample of blood. The V gene is TRBV19, the J gene TRBJ2-4; 13 bases are shared with TRBD2. The CDR3 sequence is CASIRTSGGKNIQYF. Written as DNA, the CDR3 is TGTGCCAGTATTCGGACTAGCGGGGGCAAAAACATTCAGTACTTC.